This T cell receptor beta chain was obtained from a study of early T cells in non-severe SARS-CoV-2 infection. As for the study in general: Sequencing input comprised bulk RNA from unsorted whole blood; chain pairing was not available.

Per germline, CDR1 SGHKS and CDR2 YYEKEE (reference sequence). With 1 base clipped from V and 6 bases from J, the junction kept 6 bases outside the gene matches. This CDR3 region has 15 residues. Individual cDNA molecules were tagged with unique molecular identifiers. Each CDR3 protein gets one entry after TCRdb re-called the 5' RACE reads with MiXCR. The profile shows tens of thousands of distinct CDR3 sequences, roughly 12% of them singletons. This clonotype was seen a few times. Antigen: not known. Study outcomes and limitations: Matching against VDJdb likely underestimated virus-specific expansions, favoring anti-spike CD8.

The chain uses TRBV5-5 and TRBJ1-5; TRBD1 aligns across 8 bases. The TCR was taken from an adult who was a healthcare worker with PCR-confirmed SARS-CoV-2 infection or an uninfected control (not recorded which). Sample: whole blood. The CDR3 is CASSLLSGGGQPQHF. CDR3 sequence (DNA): TGTGCCAGCAGCTTGCTTTCAGGGGGCGGTCAGCCCCAGCATTTT.